This T cell receptor (beta chain) was obtained from a study of T cell responses to AZD1222 COVID-19 vaccine. The method was immunoSEQ multiplex PCR; TCRdb's version includes in-frame clones alone and lacks a portion of them. The sample carries some 130,000 clones, approximately 90% recorded once. CDR3 length equals 13 residues. The germline gives CDR1 LGHNT, CDR2 FRNRAP. V lost 6 bases and J lost 2, with 8 bases in between. The J gene is TRBJ1-5, the V gene TRBV12-5, with D unclear. The sample here was peripheral blood, taken on day 0 of AZD1222 vaccination. The clonotype originates from an adult in good health. CDR3 amino acids: CASGLLGNQPQHF. The CDR3 nucleotides read TGTGCTAGTGGACTGCTCGGCAATCAGCCCCAGCATTTT.